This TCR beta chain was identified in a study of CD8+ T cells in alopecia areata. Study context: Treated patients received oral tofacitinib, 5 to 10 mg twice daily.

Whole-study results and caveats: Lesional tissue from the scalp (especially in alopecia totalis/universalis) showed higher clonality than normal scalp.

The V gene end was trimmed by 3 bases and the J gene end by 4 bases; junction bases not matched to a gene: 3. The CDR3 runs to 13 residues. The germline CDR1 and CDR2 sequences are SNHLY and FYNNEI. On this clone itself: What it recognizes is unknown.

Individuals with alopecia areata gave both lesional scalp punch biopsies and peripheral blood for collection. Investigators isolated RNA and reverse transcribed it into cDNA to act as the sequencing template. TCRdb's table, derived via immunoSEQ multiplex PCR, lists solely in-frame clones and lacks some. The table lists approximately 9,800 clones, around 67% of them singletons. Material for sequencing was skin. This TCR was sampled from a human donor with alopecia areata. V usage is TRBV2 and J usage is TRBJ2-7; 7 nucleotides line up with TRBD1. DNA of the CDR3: TGTGCCAGCAGTGATATCAGGGGGTACGAGCAGTACTTC. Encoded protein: CASSDIRGYEQYF.